The 6 T cell receptor beta chains in this list originate from one sample, sequenced in a study of Graves' ophthalmopathy and Graves' hyperthyroidism. The sequenced template was RNA, covering the TCR beta CDR3 region. Second-round multiplex PCR came after first-round RT-PCR with HTBI primers. Each CDR3 protein gets one entry after TCRdb re-called the multiplex PCR reads with MiXCR. Of fewer than 400,000 distinct CDR3 sequences in the sample, approximately 20% were seen once. The sequenced sample consisted of peripheral blood. The receptor set was obtained from a woman aged 18-30 years with Graves' ophthalmopathy.

There are many counts of this clonotype. This sequence joins TRBV20-1 and TRBJ2-2; D not certain. Trimming removed 0 bases from V and 1 base from J, with 9 bases in between. CDR1 is DFQATT, CDR2 SNEGSKA, per germline (reference sequence). The CDR3 runs 15 residues. The CDR3 sequence: CSARDKLRNTGELFF. As DNA, the CDR3 is TGCAGTGCTAGAGATAAGTTGCGGAACACCGGGGAGCTGTTTTTT.

In this sample, this clonotype turned up many times. V is TRBV28 and J is TRBJ1-2; TRBD1 matches at 7 bases. This CDR3 comprises 13 residues. The germline CDR1 and CDR2 sequences are MDHEN and SYDVKM. The junction had 9 bases not matched to a gene; V was cut back by 6 bases and J by 8 bases. This CDR3 is CASREGAREGYTF. In DNA form, the CDR3 reads TGTGCCAGCAGAGAGGGGGCCAGGGAAGGCTACACCTTC.

The genes are TRBV29-1 and TRBJ2-7; 10 bases map to TRBD1. The ends lost 4 bases at V and 4 bases at J; junction bases unmatched: 7. This CDR3 comprises 14 residues. The germline V gene encodes CDR1 SQVTM and CDR2 ANQGSEA. CDR3 sequence (DNA): TGCAGCGTTGCAGGGACAGGGGTAGGTTACGAGCAGTACTTC. This translates into CSVAGTGVGYEQYF.

This clonotype was recorded at least ten times. The CDR3 DNA reads TGTGCCAGCCATTGGGCGGGGGTGACCTACGAGCAGTACTTC. This sequence encodes CASHWAGVTYEQYF. The chain is built from TRBV28 and TRBJ2-7; TRBD2 aligns across 7 bases. The CDR3 is 14 amino acids. V lost 8 bases, J lost 2 bases, and 9 bases stayed unmatched. Germline CDR1 MDHEN, CDR2 SYDVKM.

This clonotype was seen at least ten times. The chain has TRBV9 and TRBJ1-1; a possible D gene is TRBD1 (6 bases). CDR3 size: 16 residues. Trimming took 0 bases from V and 0 from J, leaving 12 bases between them. The germline V gene has CDR1 SGDLS and CDR2 YYNGEE. In DNA form, the CDR3 reads TGTGCCAGCAGCGTAGATGGGGGCGCCATGAACACTGAAGCTTTCTTT. Its protein product is CASSVDGGAMNTEAFF.

The table lists this clonotype with many counts. The DNA for the CDR3 is TGTGCCAGCAGAAAAAACCGGGATCTTGGGTACGAGCAGTACTTC. It translates to CASRKNRDLGYEQYF. The gene calls are TRBV6-5 and TRBJ2-7, with D possibly being TRBD2 (5 bases). V lost 6 bases, J lost 4 bases, and 19 bases lay in between. This CDR3 has 15 amino acids. Looked up from germline, CDR1 is MNHEY and CDR2 is SVGAGI.